Listed below are T cell receptor beta chains from one sample, sequenced in a study of blood T cell repertoires in COVID-19. Libraries were prepared by immunoSEQ multiplex PCR; TCRdb keeps only in-frame clonotypes and omits some of them. This sample carries about 66,000 clones, about 86% of them seen once, and the ten largest clones take more than 6.5%. The sequenced material came from peripheral blood. The receptors shown here come from a man aged 50 to 60 with active COVID-19. CDR3s include the opening cysteine and the closing phenylalanine or tryptophan. Each record gives: CDR3 length, V gene, clone size, D gene, J gene, CDR3 DNA, CDR3 protein. A D gene is named only where the DNA matches it firmly. The size of a clone is reported for some rows only, either as once, few or many, or as a class for expanded clones.

>14|TRBV5-1|-|-|TRBJ1-1
TGCGCCAGCAGCTTAGGGGGAATGAACACTGAAGCTTTCTTT
CASSLGGMNTEAFF
>13|TRBV3-1/TRBV3-2|once|-|TRBJ1-3
TGTGCCAGCAGCTCAACGGGGGGAAACACCATATATTTT
CASSSTGGNTIYF
>20|TRBV19|-|TRBD2|TRBJ2-1
TGTGCCAGTAGTCCCAAAAGGAGCGGGCTAGCGGGAGGCCTCTACAATGAGCAGTTCTTC
CASSPKRSGLAGGLYNEQFF
>14|TRBV19|-|TRBD1|TRBJ1-5
TGTGCCAGCCAAAGGAGGGGGCAGCTTCAGCCCCAGCATTTT
CASQRRGQLQPQHF
>14|TRBV7-2|-|-|TRBJ1-2
TGTGCCAGCAGCTCTCTTGGCAGGTCTTATGGCTACACCTTC
CASSSLGRSYGYTF
>15|TRBV15|-|-|TRBJ1-5
TGTGCCACCAGCAGCCGGGGGATTAGCAATCAGCCCCAGCATTTT
CATSSRGISNQPQHF
>15|TRBV11-2|-|-|TRBJ1-1
TGTGCTTCGACGGGGGGTTCCCACCTGAACACTGAAGCTTTCTTT
CASTGGSHLNTEAFF
>13|TRBV19|-|TRBD1|TRBJ1-1
TGTGCCAGTGGACAGGGGGCTTACACTGAAGCTTTCTTT
CASGQGAYTEAFF
>16|TRBV5-1|-|TRBD2|TRBJ2-3
TGCGCCAGCAGCTTGGGCGGGACTAGCGGGGCAGATACGCAGTATTTT
CASSLGGTSGADTQYF
>11|TRBV29-1|-|-|TRBJ1-1
TGCAGCGGCGTAGCGAACACTGAAGCTTTCTTT
CSGVANTEAFF
>15|TRBV5-5|-|TRBD1|TRBJ2-1
TGTGCCAGCAGCCAGGGACAGGGGGGGTTCAATGAGCAGTTCTTC
CASSQGQGGFNEQFF
>15|TRBV5-1|-|-|TRBJ2-5
TGCGCCAGCAGCGGAGGACGTAACGCACAAGAGACCCAGTACTTC
CASSGGRNAQETQYF
>20|TRBV7-8|few|TRBD2|TRBJ2-3
TGTGCCAGCAGCTTAGGGTTATTTTCGGGACTAGCGGGGGCCACAGATACGCAGTATTTT
CASSLGLFSGLAGATDTQYF
>17|TRBV27|-|TRBD1|TRBJ2-6
TGTGCCAGCAGTAGTATGACAGGGGTCTATGGGGCCAACGTCCTGACTTTC
CASSSMTGVYGANVLTF
>16|TRBV5-1|few|-|TRBJ2-2
TGCGCCAGCAGCTCCCCGGGACTCCGGACGACCGGGGAGCTGTTTTTT
CASSSPGLRTTGELFF
>18|TRBV14|-|-|TRBJ2-2
TGTGCCAGCAGCCAAGACCATACCGCGATGGTGAACACCGGGGAGCTGTTTTTT
CASSQDHTAMVNTGELFF
>17|TRBV19|once|TRBD1|TRBJ1-6
TGTGCCAGTAGTATAGAGCCAGGGGGCACCTATAATTCACCCCTCCACTTT
CASSIEPGGTYNSPLHF
>14|TRBV2|-|-|TRBJ1-5
TGTGCCAGCAGTGAAGGAGTCTATAGCCAGCCCCAGCATTTT
CASSEGVYSQPQHF
>16|TRBV18|-|-|TRBJ1-3
TGTGCCAGCTCACCTTCTGGCGGAAGCTCTGGAAACACCATATATTTT
CASSPSGGSSGNTIYF
>16|TRBV5-1|-|TRBD1|TRBJ1-1
TGCGCCAGCAGCGTGAGACAGGGAGGAATGAACACTGAAGCTTTCTTT
CASSVRQGGMNTEAFF
>16|TRBV12-1|-|-|TRBJ2-3
TGTGCCAGCAGCTCCTGGACTAGCGGGTGCACAGATACGCAGTATTTT
CASSSWTSGCTDTQYF
>13|TRBV6-2/TRBV6-3|-|-|TRBJ1-1
TGTGCCAGCAGCTGGACAGCGAACACTGAAGCTTTCTTT
CASSWTANTEAFF
>15|TRBV6-5|-|TRBD2|TRBJ2-1
TGTGCCAGCAGTTACGGGCTAGCGGGAGGTGGTGAGCAGTTCTTC
CASSYGLAGGGEQFF
>16|TRBV5-4|-|TRBD2|TRBJ2-1
TGTGCCAGCAAATCGGGGGGGGCGGACTCCTACAATGAGCAGTTCTTC
CASKSGGADSYNEQFF
>12|TRBV2|-|-|TRBJ2-5
TGTGCCAGCAGTGATCGGGGGGAGACCCAGTACTTC
CASSDRGETQYF
>15|TRBV9|-|-|TRBJ1-2
TGTGCCAGCAGCGTAGATCACACCCTTGTTGGTGGCTACACCTTC
CASSVDHTLVGGYTF
>17|TRBV7-2|-|TRBD2|TRBJ2-7
TGTGCCAGCAGCTTACTAGCGGGGGGACTTCTACCCTACGAGCAGTACTTC
CASSLLAGGLLPYEQYF
>17|TRBV3-1/TRBV3-2|once|TRBD2|TRBJ2-1
TGTGCCAGCAGCCAAGCTTGGGCGGGAGGGCCGGGCAATGAGCAGTTCTTC
CASSQAWAGGPGNEQFF
>15|TRBV5-1|-|-|TRBJ2-6
TGCGCCAGCAGCTTGACAGGCTCTGGGGCCAACGTCCTGACTTTC
CASSLTGSGANVLTF
>16|TRBV2|-|-|TRBJ1-1
TGTGCCAGCAGTGAACCCAGGGTTCGAGGGAACACTGAAGCTTTCTTT
CASSEPRVRGNTEAFF
>14|TRBV5-1|-|TRBD2|TRBJ2-1
TGCGCCAGCAGCGAAGGACTAGGGTACAATGAGCAGTTCTTC
CASSEGLGYNEQFF